The 12 T cell receptor beta chains in this list originate from one sample, sequenced in a study of shared clonotypes between healthy human individuals. Data came from immunoSEQ multiplex PCR; TCRdb stores just in-frame clones and leaves some out. This sample yields about 1.1 million clones, of which 77% are seen a single time; about 0.94% belongs to the top ten. The sample comprised memory CD4+ T cells from PBMCs. Regarding subset: CD45RA-negative fraction. The receptors derive from a man between 18 and 29 years old in good health. Some clones in this sample may be carry-over from other donors' samples.

The chain uses TRBV10-1 and TRBJ2-5, with 10 bases fitting TRBD1. The germline V gene has CDR1 WNHNN and CDR2 SYGVQD (reference sequence). This CDR3 contains 16 residues. J was trimmed by 3 bases and V by 4 bases; bases with no gene match: 8. CDR3 in amino acids: CASSAGTGVREETQYF. DNA of the CDR3: TGCGCCAGCAGTGCCGGGACAGGGGTGAGGGAAGAGACCCAGTACTTC.

The chain couples TRBV28 to TRBJ1-5; D unclear. Between the trimmed V and J ends, which lost 3 bases and 13 bases, there was a span of 4 bases. CDR1 MDHEN and CDR2 SYDVKM come from the germline V gene. The CDR3 contains 9 residues. CDR3 nucleotide sequence: TGTGCCAGCAGTTTTGCTCAGCATTTT. Translating gives CASSFAQHF.

The V gene is TRBV30, the J gene TRBJ2-7, with 9 bases lining up with TRBD1. Germline CDR1 is GTSNPN and CDR2 is SVGIG (reference sequence). This CDR3 has 13 residues. Trimming took 6 bases from V and 3 from J; bases not matched to a gene: 6. CDR3 sequence: CACNTDRGYEQYF. In DNA form, the CDR3 reads TGTGCCTGTAATACGGACAGGGGCTACGAGCAGTACTTC.

The chain couples TRBV5-1 to TRBJ1-1, with unresolved D. Germline V gives CDR1 SGHRS, CDR2 YFSETQ. The CDR3 spans 12 residues. V gave up 4 bases and J gave up 8 bases, with 12 bases separating them. This CDR3 reads CASSTSGAEAFF. In DNA form, the CDR3 reads TGCGCCAGCAGCACTTCGGGTGCGGAAGCTTTCTTT.

The chain employs TRBV30 and TRBJ2-5, with D perhaps matching TRBD1 or TRBD2 (5 bases each). V lost 1 base and J lost 7, with 13 bases in between. Germline loops: CDR1 GTSNPN, CDR2 SVGIG (reference sequence). The CDR3 is 13 amino acids. The CDR3 reads CAWSGGQGVTQYF. CDR3 sequence (DNA): TGTGCCTGGAGTGGAGGGCAGGGCGTGACCCAGTACTTC.

This clone was seen only a few times. The chain combines TRBV7-2 with TRBJ2-7; D possibly uses TRBD1 or TRBD2 (5 bases each). With 5 bases removed from V and 6 bases from J, the gap between germline ends came to 14 bases. The CDR3 loop spans 13 amino acids. Germline assignment: CDR1 SGHTA and CDR2 FQGNSA. The CDR3 DNA follows: TGTGCCAGCAGCCACGGGACCGCCTCCGAGCAGTACTTC. Its translation: CASSHGTASEQYF.

This clone was seen many times. This CDR3 reads CASSLEGRVGPYEQYF. The CDR3 DNA reads TGTGCCAGCAGCTTAGAGGGCAGAGTGGGACCTTACGAGCAGTACTTC. The chain joins TRBV11-2 to TRBJ2-7; possibly TRBD1 or TRBD2 for D (5 bases each). Germline-derived CDR1 and CDR2 are SGHAT and FQNNGV. The CDR3 consists of 16 residues. V lost 0 bases and J lost 4, with 16 bases in between.

CDR3 in DNA: TGTGCCAGCAGCTACCAAGGGACTAGCGGAAATTGGGCGGACACGGAGCAGTTCTTC. It is translated as CASSYQGTSGNWADTEQFF. The genes are TRBV11-3 and TRBJ2-1; 11 nucleotides agree with TRBD2. This CDR3 is built from 19 residues. V shed 4 bases, J shed 10 bases, and the junction held 21 bases outside the gene matches. The germline V gene has CDR1 SGHNT and CDR2 YENEEA.

This clone was recorded at least ten times. The V gene is TRBV7-9, the J gene TRBJ2-2, with D tentatively TRBD1 or TRBD2 (5 bases each). Trimming left V 6 bases short and J 4 bases short, with 21 bases between. CDR1 SEHNR and CDR2 FQNEAQ come from the germline V gene (reference sequence). This CDR3 region has 17 residues. For the CDR3, the DNA is TGTGCCAGCAGAAGACCCCAGGGAGAGGCGGGCACCGGGGAGCTGTTTTTT. Encoded protein: CASRRPQGEAGTGELFF.

The chain is built from TRBV6-6 and TRBJ1-1, with 9 bases aligning to TRBD1. The V gene's germline CDR1 is MNHNY and CDR2 SVGAGI (reference sequence). The CDR3 totals 14 residues. Unmatched junction bases numbered 6, after V lost 5 bases and J lost 5 bases. DNA for the CDR3: TGTGCCAGCAGTCCTTACAGGGGGCGGACTGAAGCTTTCTTT. Protein: CASSPYRGRTEAFF.

The V gene is TRBV5-1, the J gene TRBJ1-4; no firm D call. CDR1 and CDR2 (germline): SGHRS, YFSETQ. The length of the CDR3 is 13 residues. V lost 4 bases and J lost 5, with 9 bases in between. The CDR3 bases are TGCGCCAGCAGCGGCAGCCCCAATGAAAAACTGTTTTTT. This gives the protein CASSGSPNEKLFF.

CDR3 coding DNA: TGTGCCAGCAGTTTCACCTACCGGGAACGTCGGAATGAGCAGTTCTTC. This sequence encodes CASSFTYRERRNEQFF. The chain links TRBV28 to TRBJ2-1, with a possible D match to TRBD2 (5 bases). CDR3 length: 16 amino acids. The germline V gene has CDR1 MDHEN and CDR2 SYDVKM. V was clipped by 3 bases and J by 7 bases, with 19 bases between them.